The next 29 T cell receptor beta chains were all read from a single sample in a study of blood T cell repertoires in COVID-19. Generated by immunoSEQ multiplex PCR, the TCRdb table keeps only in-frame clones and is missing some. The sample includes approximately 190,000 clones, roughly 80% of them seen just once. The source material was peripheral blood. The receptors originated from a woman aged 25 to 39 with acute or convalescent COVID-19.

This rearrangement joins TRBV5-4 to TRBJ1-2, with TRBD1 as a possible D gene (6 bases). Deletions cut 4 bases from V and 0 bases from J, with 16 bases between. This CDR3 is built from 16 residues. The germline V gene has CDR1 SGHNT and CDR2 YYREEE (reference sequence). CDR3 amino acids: CASSVLDRSANYGYTF. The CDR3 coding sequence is TGTGCCAGCAGCGTGCTCGACAGGTCCGCTAACTATGGCTACACCTTC.

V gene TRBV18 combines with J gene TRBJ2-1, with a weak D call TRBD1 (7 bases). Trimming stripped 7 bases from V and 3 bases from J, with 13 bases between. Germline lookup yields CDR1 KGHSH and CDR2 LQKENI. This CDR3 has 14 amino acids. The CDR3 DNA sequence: TGTGCCAGCTGGGCGGGACAGAGCTACAATGAGCAGTTCTTC. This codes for CASWAGQSYNEQFF.

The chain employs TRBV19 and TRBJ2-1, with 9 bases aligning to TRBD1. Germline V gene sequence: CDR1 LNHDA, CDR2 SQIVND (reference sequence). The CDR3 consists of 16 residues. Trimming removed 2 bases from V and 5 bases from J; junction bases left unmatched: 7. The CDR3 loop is CASSILWDRANNEQFF. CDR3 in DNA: TGTGCCAGTAGTATATTGTGGGACAGGGCTAACAATGAGCAGTTCTTC.

The CDR3 DNA reads TGTGCCAGCAGTCCACCGAGACCCCCGGGGGAAACTTTCTTT. Its protein is CASSPPRPPGETFF. This rearrangement joins TRBV6-6 to TRBJ1-1, with TRBD1 as a possible D gene (5 bases). CDR1 is MNHNY and CDR2 is SVGAGI in the germline V gene (reference sequence). Trimming removed 5 bases from V and 12 bases from J, with 22 bases in between. This CDR3 spans 14 amino acids.

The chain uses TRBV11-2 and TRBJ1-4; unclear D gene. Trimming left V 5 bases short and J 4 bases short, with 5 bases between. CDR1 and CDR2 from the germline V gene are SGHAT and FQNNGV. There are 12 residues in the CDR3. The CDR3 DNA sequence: TGTGCCAGCAGCCCACATAATGAAAAACTGTTTTTT. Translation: CASSPHNEKLFF.

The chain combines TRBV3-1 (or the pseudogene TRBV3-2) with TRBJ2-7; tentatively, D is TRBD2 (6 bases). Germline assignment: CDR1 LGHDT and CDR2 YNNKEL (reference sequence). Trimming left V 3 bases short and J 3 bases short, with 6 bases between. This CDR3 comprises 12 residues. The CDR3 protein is CASSQGGYEQYF. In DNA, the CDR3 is TGTGCCAGCAGCCAGGGGGGCTACGAGCAGTACTTC.

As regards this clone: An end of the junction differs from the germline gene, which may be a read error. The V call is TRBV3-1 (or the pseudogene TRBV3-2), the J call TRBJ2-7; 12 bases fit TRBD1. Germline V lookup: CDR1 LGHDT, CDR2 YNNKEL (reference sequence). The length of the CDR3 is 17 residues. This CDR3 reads CASSRYPPGQGAALGNF. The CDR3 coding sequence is TGTGCCAGCAGCCGATACCCACCGGGACAGGGGGCCGCCCTGGGAAACTTC.

In nucleotides, the CDR3 is TGTGGGACAGGGTACACAGATACGCAGTATTTT. Protein product: CGTGYTDTQYF. V and J are TRBV6-5 and TRBJ2-3, with 8 bases matching TRBD1. The CDR3 runs 11 residues. The germline CDR1 and CDR2 sequences are MNHEY and SVGAGI.

The CDR3 reads CAISGQGFYGYTF. CDR3 nucleotides: TGTGCCATCAGCGGACAGGGATTCTATGGCTACACCTTC. J is TRBJ1-2 and V is TRBV10-3, with 8 bases aligning to TRBD1. V gave up 6 bases and J gave up 4 bases; unmatched junction bases: 4. The germline V gene has CDR1 ENHRY and CDR2 SYGVKD. This CDR3 has 13 residues.

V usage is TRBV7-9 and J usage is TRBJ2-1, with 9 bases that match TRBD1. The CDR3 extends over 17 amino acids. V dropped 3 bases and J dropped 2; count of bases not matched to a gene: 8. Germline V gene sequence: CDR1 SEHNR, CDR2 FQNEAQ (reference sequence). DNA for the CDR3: TGTGCCAGCAGCTTTTCGACAGGGGGATCAGCCTACAATGAGCAGTTCTTC. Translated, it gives CASSFSTGGSAYNEQFF. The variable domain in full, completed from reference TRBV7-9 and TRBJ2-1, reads DTGVSQNPRHKITKRGQNVTFRCDPISEHNRLYWYRQTLGQGPEFLTYFQNEAQLEKSRLLSDRFSAERPKGSFSTLEIQRTEQGDSAMYLCASSFSTGGSAYNEQFFGPGTRLTVL.

The CDR3 coding sequence is TGTGCCAGCAGCCAATATCCTTGGGAGAACGGCTACACCTTC. Translation: CASSQYPWENGYTF. The chain recombines TRBV3-1 (or the pseudogene TRBV3-2) with TRBJ1-2; D not certain. V lost 2 bases to trimming and J lost 8 bases, with 15 bases between them. The length of the CDR3 is 14 residues. Germline V gene sequence: CDR1 LGHDT, CDR2 YNNKEL (reference sequence).

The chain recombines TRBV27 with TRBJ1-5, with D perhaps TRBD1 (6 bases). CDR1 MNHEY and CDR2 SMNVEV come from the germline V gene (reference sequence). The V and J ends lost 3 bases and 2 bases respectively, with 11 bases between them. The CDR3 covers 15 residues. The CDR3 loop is CASSLRGFGNQPQHF. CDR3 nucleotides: TGTGCCAGCAGTTTGAGGGGGTTTGGCAATCAGCCCCAGCATTTT.

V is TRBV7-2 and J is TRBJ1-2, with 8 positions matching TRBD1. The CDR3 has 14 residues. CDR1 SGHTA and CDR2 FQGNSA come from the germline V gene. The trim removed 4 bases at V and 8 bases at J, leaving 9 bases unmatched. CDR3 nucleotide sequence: TGTGCCAGCAGCTCAATGGACAGGGTGCGCGGCTACACCTTC. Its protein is CASSSMDRVRGYTF.

The CDR3 loop is CASSQLAGRYNEQFF. The CDR3 DNA sequence: TGTGCCAGCAGCCAACTAGCGGGTCGCTACAATGAGCAGTTCTTC. The genes are TRBV14 and TRBJ2-1; TRBD2 matches at 8 bases. V trimming: 2 bases; J trimming: 3 bases; junction bases outside the gene matches: 3. Germline lookup yields CDR1 SGHDN and CDR2 FVKESK. The CDR3 covers 15 residues.

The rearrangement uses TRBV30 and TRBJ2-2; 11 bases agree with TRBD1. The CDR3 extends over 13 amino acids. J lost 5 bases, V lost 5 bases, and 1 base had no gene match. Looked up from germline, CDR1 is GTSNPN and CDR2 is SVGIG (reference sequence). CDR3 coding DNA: TGTGCCTGGGGGACAGGGGGAACCGGGGAGCTGTTTTTT. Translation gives CAWGTGGTGELFF.

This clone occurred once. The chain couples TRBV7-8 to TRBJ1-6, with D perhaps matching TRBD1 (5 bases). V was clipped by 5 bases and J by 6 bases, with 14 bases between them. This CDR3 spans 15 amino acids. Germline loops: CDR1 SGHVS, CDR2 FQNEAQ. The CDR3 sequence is CASSRARGSNSPLHF. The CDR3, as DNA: TGTGCCAGCAGCCGAGCACGGGGGAGTAATTCACCCCTCCACTTT.

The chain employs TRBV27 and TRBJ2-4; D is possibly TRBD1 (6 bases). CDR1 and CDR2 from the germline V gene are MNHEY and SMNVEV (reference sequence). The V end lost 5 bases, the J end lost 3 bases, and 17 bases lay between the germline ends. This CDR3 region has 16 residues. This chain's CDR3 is CASSLPPRGIKNIQYF. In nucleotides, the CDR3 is TGTGCCAGCAGTCTCCCGCCGAGGGGGATCAAAAACATTCAGTACTTC.

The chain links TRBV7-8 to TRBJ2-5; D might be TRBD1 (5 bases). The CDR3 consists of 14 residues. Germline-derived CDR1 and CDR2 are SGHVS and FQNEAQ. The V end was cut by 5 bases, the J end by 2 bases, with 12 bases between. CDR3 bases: TGTGCCAGCAGCACCCAGACAGCACAAGAGACCCAGTACTTC. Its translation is CASSTQTAQETQYF.

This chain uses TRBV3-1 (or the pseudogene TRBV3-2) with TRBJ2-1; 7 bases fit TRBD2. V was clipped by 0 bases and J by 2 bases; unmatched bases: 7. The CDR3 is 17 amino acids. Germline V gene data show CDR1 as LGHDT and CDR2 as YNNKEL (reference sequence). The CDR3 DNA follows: TGTGCCAGCAGCCAAGACGCAGCCAGCGGGACCTACAATGAGCAGTTCTTC. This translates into CASSQDAASGTYNEQFF.

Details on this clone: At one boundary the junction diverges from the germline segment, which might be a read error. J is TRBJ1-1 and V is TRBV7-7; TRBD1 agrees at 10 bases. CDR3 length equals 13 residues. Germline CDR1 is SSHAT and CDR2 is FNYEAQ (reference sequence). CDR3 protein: CASSLGQGAEAFF. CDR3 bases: TGTGCTAGCAGCTTAGGACAGGGGGCTGAAGCTTTCTTT.

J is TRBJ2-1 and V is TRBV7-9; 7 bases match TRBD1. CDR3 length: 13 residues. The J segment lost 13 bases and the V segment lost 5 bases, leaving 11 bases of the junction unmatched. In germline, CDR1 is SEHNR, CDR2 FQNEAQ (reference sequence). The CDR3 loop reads CASSDDTGVLQFF. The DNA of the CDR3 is TGTGCCAGCAGCGATGACACAGGGGTTCTTCAGTTCTTC.

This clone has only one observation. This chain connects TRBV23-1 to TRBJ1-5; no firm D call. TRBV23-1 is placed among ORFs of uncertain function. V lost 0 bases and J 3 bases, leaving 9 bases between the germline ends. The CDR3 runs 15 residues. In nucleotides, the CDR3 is TGCGCCAGCAGTCAATCGGCGGCGGCCAATCAGCCCCAGCATTTT. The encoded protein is CASSQSAAANQPQHF.

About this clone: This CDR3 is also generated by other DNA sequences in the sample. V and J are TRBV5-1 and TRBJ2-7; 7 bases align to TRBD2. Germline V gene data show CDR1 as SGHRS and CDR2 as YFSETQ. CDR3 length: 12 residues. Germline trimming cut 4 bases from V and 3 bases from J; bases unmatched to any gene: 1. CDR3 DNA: TGCGCCAGCAGCACGGGGGGCTACGAGCAGTACTTC. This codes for CASSTGGYEQYF.

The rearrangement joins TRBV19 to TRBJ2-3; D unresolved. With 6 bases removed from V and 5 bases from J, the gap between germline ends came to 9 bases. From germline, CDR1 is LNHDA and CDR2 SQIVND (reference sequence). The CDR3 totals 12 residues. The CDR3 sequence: CASSSFGDTQYF. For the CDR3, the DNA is TGTGCCAGTAGCTCTTTCGGAGATACGCAGTATTTT.

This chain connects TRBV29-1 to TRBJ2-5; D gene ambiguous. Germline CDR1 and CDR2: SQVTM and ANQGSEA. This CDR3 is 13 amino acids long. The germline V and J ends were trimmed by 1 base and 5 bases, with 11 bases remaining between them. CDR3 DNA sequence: TGCAGCGTTGAAGGGCTAGGTCGGGAGACCCAGTACTTC. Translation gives CSVEGLGRETQYF.

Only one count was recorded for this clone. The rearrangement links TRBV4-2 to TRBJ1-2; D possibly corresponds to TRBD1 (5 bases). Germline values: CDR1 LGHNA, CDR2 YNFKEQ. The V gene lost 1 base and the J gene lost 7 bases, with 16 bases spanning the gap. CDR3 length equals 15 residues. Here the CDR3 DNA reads TGTGCCAGCAGCCAAGGGTCCTTCAGGGTGCGTGGCTACACCTTC. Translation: CASSQGSFRVRGYTF.

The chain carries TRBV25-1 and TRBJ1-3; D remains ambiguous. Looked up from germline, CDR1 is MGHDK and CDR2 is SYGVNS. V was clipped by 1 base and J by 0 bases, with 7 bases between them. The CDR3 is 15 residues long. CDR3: CASSEWRASGNTIYF. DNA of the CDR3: TGTGCCAGCAGTGAATGGCGGGCCTCTGGAAACACCATATATTTT.

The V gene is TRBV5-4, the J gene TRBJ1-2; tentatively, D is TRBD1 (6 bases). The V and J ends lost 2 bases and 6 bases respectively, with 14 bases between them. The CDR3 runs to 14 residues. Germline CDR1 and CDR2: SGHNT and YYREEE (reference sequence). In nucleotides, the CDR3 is TGTGCCAGCAGCTTTGGGGGCCGGGGGGATGGCTACACCTTC. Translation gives CASSFGGRGDGYTF. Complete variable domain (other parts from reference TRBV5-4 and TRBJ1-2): ETGVTQSPTHLIKTRGQQVTLRCSSQSGHNTVSWYQQALGQGPQFIFQYYREEENGRGNFPPRFSGLQFPNYSSELNVNALELDDSALYLCASSFGGRGDGYTFGSGTRLTVV.

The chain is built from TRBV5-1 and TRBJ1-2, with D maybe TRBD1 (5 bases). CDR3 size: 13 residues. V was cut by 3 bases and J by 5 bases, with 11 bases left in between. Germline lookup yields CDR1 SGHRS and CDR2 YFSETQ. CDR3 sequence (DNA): TGCGCCAGCAGCTCCGACAGTGGGTATGGCTACACCTTC. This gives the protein CASSSDSGYGYTF. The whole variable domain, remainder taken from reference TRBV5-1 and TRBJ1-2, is KAGVTQTPRYLIKTRGQQVTLSCSPISGHRSVSWYQQTPGQGLQFLFEYFSETQRNKGNFPGRFSGRQFSNSRSEMNVSTLELGDSALYLCASSSDSGYGYTFGSGTRLTVV.